This T cell receptor (beta chain) was sequenced in a study of spatial heterogeneity in lung cancer. Time point denoted: sample taken at primary tumor resection. From the 5' RACE reads, TCRdb called clonotypes with MiXCR, one entry per CDR3 protein. The table shows under 15,000 distinct CDR3 sequences, with 4.5% to 6.5% occurring only once. CDR1 and CDR2 (germline): SGHAT, FQNNGV. Between the trimmed V and J ends, which lost 5 bases and 7 bases, there was a span of 17 bases. This CDR3 contains 15 residues. This clonotype was observed at least ten times. Its antigen is currently unknown. Regarding the study as a whole: For expanded intratumoral alpha and beta TCRs, counts tracked tumor mutation counts.

This sample comprised lung tumor tissue, obtained at surgery. This rearrangement joins TRBV11-2 to TRBJ2-2, with D possibly TRBD2 on 6 matching bases. The sequence came from a male donor with early-stage non-small cell lung cancer. As DNA, the CDR3 is TGTGCCAGCAGCCACGGACTACTCCGGGGCGGGGAGCTGTTTTTT. Protein sequence: CASSHGLLRGGELFF.